The present TCR beta chain was sequenced within a study of T cells in localized non-small cell lung cancer (TCRdb year 2020). General notes on the study: The study examined T cell repertoires in approximately 240 patients with early-stage NSCLC and compared tumors with uninvolved tumor-adjacent lungs. The cohort comprised around 250 treatment-naïve NSCLC patients with resected, localized lung tumors. A mean age of roughly 66 years was recorded for the NSCLC patients, of whom some 130 were male and some 100 were female.

What the research found in general, with its limitations: Uninvolved tumor-adjacent lung showed the highest T cell clonality, higher than tumor, which suggests more focused antigenic responses in the uninvolved tumor-adjacent lung. Multi-region tumor sequencing was not performed, so intratumor heterogeneity could not be excluded. Higher T cell density in blood was associated with longer overall survival, whereas higher clonality in adjacent lung was associated with shorter survival. Because the study design was exploratory, TCR variables were selected using unadjusted p-values without false-discovery rate correction. A median of roughly 60 of the top 100 tumor clones turned up in the paired uninvolved adjacent lung, and some 28 of those clones also ranked among the top 100 of that same adjacent lung.

CDR3 length: 15 amino acids, cysteine to phenylalanine. Only the CDR3 DNA stays, 45 bases, in frame from base 1. V is pared back by 1 base and J by 4 bases, with 13 bases lying between the germline termini. CDR1 and CDR2, looked up from the germline V gene (reference sequence), are SEHNR and FQNEAQ. At diagnosis, peripheral blood, uninvolved tumor-adjacent lung and tumor were collected and stored as a combination of fresh-frozen and FFPE material. For TCR repertoire profiling, the blood samples were analyzed as peripheral blood mononuclear cells. Concerning this clone: It has no known antigen specificity. Base qualities are missing; no much larger clone stands one base away.

The immunoSEQ Assay was used to sequence TCR beta CDR3 regions from DNA. The authors' pipeline ran thus. T cell density was computed as TCR beta template counts normalized to usable DNA estimated by amplifying housekeeping genes. Richness was estimated with the preseqR package, extrapolating to 400,000 templates for PBMC samples and 120,000 templates for tissue samples. Clonality was calculated as one minus Pielou's evenness. Tissue-enriched TCRs were identified through differential abundance testing performed on productive amino-acid clonotypes, with a minimum total count of 5 and an alpha of 0.1. The Jaccard Index and the Morisita Overlap Index were used to measure how much the repertoires overlapped between compartments. GLIPH grouped TCR beta CDR3s together with public tetramer-defined viral CDR3s, and a viral motif had to include at least three viral sequences and show V-gene enrichment. The immuneACCESS repertoire file appears here via TCRdb, limited to in-frame rearrangements. These files lack a portion of the clones; in checked studies, under half of the deficit traces to unresolved V genes, and the cause of the others is not known. The V and J calls and clone size are taken from that table; D and trimming were inferred from the DNA. The sample yields tens of thousands of clones; 80% were counted once. 7.5% to 10% of the sample is taken by the ten largest.

The chain was built from TRBV7-9 and TRBJ1-2; tentative D gene TRBD1, with 5 bases matching. The source was peripheral blood, collected before any cancer treatment. This receptor was obtained from a female donor at least 60 years old with stage I lung adenocarcinoma. This receptor carries the CDR3 CASSLDQGWIYGYTF. The DNA sequence is given as TGTGCCAGCAGCTTAGATCAGGGTTGGATCTATGGCTACACCTTC.